This is a list of T cell receptor beta chains from one sample in a study of T cell changes during pregnancy in multiple sclerosis. Some clones are missing from TCRdb's copy, which holds only in-frame ones; the method was immunoSEQ multiplex PCR. The data hold under 85,000 clones, with 91% observed a single time. Sequenced material: peripheral blood, taken in the third trimester of pregnancy. The receptors here all came from a female donor in good health, enrolled as a control in a pregnancy study. CDR3s include the opening cysteine and the closing phenylalanine or tryptophan. D genes are given only for firm matches. Clone size is not always given. Where it is, it says once, few, many or a class for expanded clones.

v_call,clone_size,j_call,d_call,cdr3_aa,cdr3_nt
TRBV4-3,NA,TRBJ2-7,TRBD2,CASSQTTVSLGGRNEQYF,TGCGCCAGCAGCCAGACCACCGTTAGCTTGGGGGGGAGGAACGAGCAGTACTTC
TRBV18,NA,TRBJ1-2,TRBD1,CASSPRGGVDYGYTF,TGTGCCAGCTCACCACGAGGGGGCGTCGACTATGGCTACACCTTC
TRBV14,NA,TRBJ1-1,TRBD1,CASSQPGGTEAFF,TGTGCCAGCAGCCAACCAGGGGGCACTGAAGCTTTCTTT
TRBV5-4,NA,TRBJ2-7,NA,CASSLRDNTYEQYF,TGTGCCAGCAGCCTCCGGGACAATACCTACGAGCAGTACTTC
TRBV18,NA,TRBJ1-5,NA,CASSPGPNQPQHF,TGTGCCAGCTCACCAGGGCCTAATCAGCCCCAGCATTTT
TRBV7-2,NA,TRBJ1-2,NA,CASSFKLQGSYYGYTF,TGTGCCAGCAGCTTTAAACTCCAGGGTTCGTACTATGGCTACACCTTC
TRBV29-1,once,TRBJ1-2,NA,CSVEQAGAGYGYTF,TGCAGCGTTGAGCAGGCGGGGGCGGGCTATGGCTACACCTTC
TRBV4-2,NA,TRBJ2-3,TRBD2,CASSSGASGGAGYWYF,TGTGCCAGCAGCTCCGGGGCTAGCGGGGGGGCAGGTTACTGGTATTTT
TRBV2,NA,TRBJ1-1,NA,CASSEGGGGNRDEAFF,TGTGCCAGCAGTGAAGGGGGAGGGGGGAACCGAGACGAAGCTTTCTTT
TRBV2,NA,TRBJ1-1,TRBD1,CASSTGQGGAEAFF,TGTGCCAGCAGCACTGGACAGGGGGGCGCTGAAGCTTTCTTT
TRBV5-6,NA,TRBJ1-6,NA,CASSTRSQGWLLAPLHF,TGTGCCAGCAGCACCAGGAGCCAGGGATGGCTGTTGGCACCCCTCCACTTT
TRBV4-1,NA,TRBJ1-5,NA,CASSPGREGRYQPQHF,TGCGCCAGCAGCCCCGGGAGGGAGGGTCGGTATCAGCCCCAGCATTTT
TRBV19,NA,TRBJ1-5,NA,CASSMLGADQPQHF,TGTGCCAGTAGTATGTTGGGGGCGGATCAGCCCCAGCATTTT
TRBV27,NA,TRBJ1-1,TRBD1,CASTPTGVAEAFF,TGTGCCAGCACTCCTACAGGGGTGGCTGAAGCTTTCTTT
TRBV11-2,NA,TRBJ1-1,NA,CASSPLLEGRIEAFF,TGTGCCAGCAGCCCCCTCCTCGAGGGGAGGATTGAAGCTTTCTTT
TRBV5-1,few,TRBJ2-7,NA,CASSSEGSGEQYF,TGCGCCAGCAGCTCGGAGGGCTCCGGCGAGCAGTACTTC
TRBV4-3,NA,TRBJ1-4,NA,CASSQEGGAGVREKLFF,TGCGCCAGCAGCCAAGAGGGGGGGGCGGGGGTTAGGGAAAAACTGTTTTTT
TRBV27,NA,TRBJ2-7,NA,CASSLSYGGAYEQYF,TGTGCCAGCAGTTTATCTTACGGAGGGGCCTACGAGCAGTACTTC
TRBV6-5,NA,TRBJ2-2,NA,CASSLAWDYTGELFF,TGTGCCAGCAGTTTGGCCTGGGACTACACCGGGGAGCTGTTTTTT
TRBV10-1,NA,TRBJ1-4,TRBD1,CASSKGGSEKLFF,TGCGCCAGCAGCAAAGGGGGCTCTGAAAAACTGTTTTTT
TRBV15,once,TRBJ1-5,NA,CATSRVVLRDSNQPQHF,TGTGCCACCAGCAGAGTAGTGCTTAGAGATAGCAATCAGCCCCAGCATTTT
TRBV19,NA,TRBJ1-1,TRBD1,CASSIIGTGATEAFF,TGTGCCAGTAGTATTATAGGGACAGGGGCCACTGAAGCTTTCTTT
TRBV28,NA,TRBJ2-7,TRBD1,CASSLPLRGPGQASYEQYF,TGTGCCAGCAGTTTACCTTTACGGGGGCCGGGACAGGCATCCTACGAGCAGTACTTC
TRBV5-1,NA,TRBJ1-2,NA,CASSGGGRGYTF,TGCGCCAGCAGCGGGGGAGGTCGCGGCTACACCTTC
TRBV7-2,few,TRBJ1-1,NA,CASSTNRDTEAFF,TGTGCCAGCAGCACAAACAGGGACACTGAAGCTTTCTTT
TRBV7-8,NA,TRBJ2-2,TRBD2,CASSLASGVSGELFF,TGTGCCAGCAGCTTGGCTAGCGGGGTATCAGGGGAGCTGTTTTTT
TRBV11-2,NA,TRBJ1-6,TRBD1,CASRRWGQDNSPLHF,TGTGCCAGCAGGAGGTGGGGACAGGATAATTCACCCCTCCACTTT
TRBV5-4,NA,TRBJ2-7,TRBD1,CASSLGLDRPEQYF,TGTGCCAGCAGCTTGGGGTTGGACAGGCCTGAGCAGTACTTC
TRBV19,NA,TRBJ1-2,TRBD1,CASSRGGPYGYTF,TGTGCCAGTAGTAGAGGGGGCCCCTATGGCTACACCTTC
TRBV5-1,NA,TRBJ2-2,TRBD2,CASSRGGTGELFF,TGCGCCAGCAGCAGGGGAGGGACCGGGGAGCTGTTTTTT
TRBV29-1,NA,TRBJ2-5,TRBD2,CSAAGLAGGLETQYF,TGCAGCGCCGCAGGACTAGCGGGGGGGCTGGAGACCCAGTACTTC
TRBV28,NA,TRBJ1-6,TRBD1,CASSLPRQGGVSPLHF,TGTGCCAGCAGTTTACCTCGACAGGGCGGTGTTTCACCCCTCCACTTT
TRBV6-5,NA,TRBJ1-4,NA,CASSYGQGNVKLFF,TGTGCCAGCAGTTACGGCCAGGGTAATGTAAAACTGTTTTTT
TRBV19,NA,TRBJ2-7,NA,CASSMGSVGGSYEQYF,TGTGCCAGTAGTATGGGTTCGGTAGGGGGCTCCTACGAGCAGTACTTC
TRBV5-4,NA,TRBJ2-3,NA,CASSPTGPQDTQYF,TGTGCCAGCAGCCCCACAGGGCCCCAAGATACGCAGTATTTT
TRBV4-2,NA,TRBJ2-1,TRBD1,CASTSTGGRDEQFF,TGTGCCAGCACCTCGACAGGGGGCCGGGATGAGCAGTTCTTC
TRBV7-2,NA,TRBJ1-5,NA,CASSLTSRGDQPQHF,TGTGCCAGCAGCTTAACGAGCAGGGGAGATCAGCCCCAGCATTTT
TRBV5-1,NA,TRBJ1-2,TRBD1,CASSFDRGGYTF,TGCGCCAGCAGCTTCGACAGGGGTGGCTACACCTTC
TRBV21-1,NA,TRBJ2-1,NA,CASSKRIRQGAYNEQFF,TGTGCCAGCAGCAAGAGGATCAGGCAGGGGGCTTACAATGAGCAGTTCTTC
TRBV6-1,NA,TRBJ1-2,NA,CASSDKGTPNYGYTF,TGTGCCAGCAGTGACAAGGGGACACCTAACTATGGCTACACCTTC
TRBV4-2,NA,TRBJ2-5,TRBD2,CASSQTGGGLETQYF,TGTGCCAGCAGCCAAACCGGGGGGGGGCTAGAGACCCAGTACTTC
TRBV4-1,few,TRBJ1-1,NA,CASSQDPRRDEAFF,TGCGCCAGCAGCCAAGATCCCCGCAGGGATGAAGCTTTCTTT
TRBV7-9,NA,TRBJ1-1,TRBD1,CASSLAGQERAFF,TGTGCCAGCAGCTTAGCGGGACAGGAGAGAGCTTTCTTT
TRBV12-5,NA,TRBJ2-2,NA,CASGLRDIGANTGELFF,TGTGCTAGTGGTTTACGGGACATTGGGGCGAACACCGGGGAGCTGTTTTTT
TRBV4-1,NA,TRBJ1-5,NA,CASSQDTGGQHF,TGCGCCAGCAGCCAAGACACCGGGGGCCAGCATTTT
TRBV5-4,NA,TRBJ2-7,TRBD1,CASSSPGQGANYEQYF,TGTGCCAGCAGCTCGCCGGGACAGGGGGCGAACTACGAGCAGTACTTC
TRBV29-1,few,TRBJ2-7,NA,CSVGRGGREQYF,TGCAGCGTTGGAAGGGGGGGCCGCGAGCAGTACTTC
TRBV6-5,NA,TRBJ2-3,TRBD1,CASSQTGDTQYF,TGTGCCAGCAGCCAGACAGGGGATACGCAGTATTTT
TRBV16,NA,TRBJ1-5,NA,CASSPYSGGQPQHF,TGTGCCAGCAGCCCATACAGCGGAGGTCAGCCCCAGCATTTT
TRBV15,NA,TRBJ2-5,NA,CATRGKSGGETQYF,TGTGCCACCAGAGGAAAAAGCGGTGGGGAGACCCAGTACTTC
TRBV29-1,NA,TRBJ2-1,TRBD2,CSAGTSSYNEQFF,TGCAGCGCAGGGACTAGCTCCTACAATGAGCAGTTCTTC
TRBV12-5,once,TRBJ1-3,TRBD1,CASALGQSSGNTIYF,TGTGCTAGTGCCCTGGGACAGAGCTCTGGAAACACCATATATTTT
TRBV4-3,NA,TRBJ2-6,TRBD2,CASSRSGVRANVLTF,TGCGCCAGCAGCCGCAGCGGGGTTCGGGCCAACGTCCTGACTTTC
TRBV5-4,once,TRBJ2-2,TRBD1,CASSSGDRRNTGELFF,TGTGCCAGCAGCTCCGGGGACAGGCGAAACACCGGGGAGCTGTTTTTT
TRBV5-4,NA,TRBJ2-2,NA,CASRTAGTGELFF,TGTGCCAGCAGAACCGCGGGCACCGGGGAGCTGTTTTTT
TRBV11-2,NA,TRBJ2-7,TRBD1,CASRGDRSEQYF,TGTGCCAGCAGGGGGGACAGATCCGAGCAGTACTTC
TRBV4-3,NA,TRBJ2-7,TRBD1,CASSLSLGTGGREQYF,TGCGCCAGCAGCCTTTCCTTGGGGACAGGGGGTCGGGAGCAGTACTTC
TRBV14,NA,TRBJ2-3,TRBD2,CASSQGLGGADTQYF,TGTGCCAGCAGCCAGGGACTAGGGGGAGCGGATACGCAGTATTTT
TRBV29-1,NA,TRBJ2-1,TRBD2,CSVKTSGGAFYNEQFF,TGCAGCGTTAAGACTAGCGGGGGGGCCTTCTACAATGAGCAGTTCTTC